This TCR beta chain emerged from a study of T cell repertoires in cytomegalovirus infection (dated by TCRdb to the late 2010s). For the study in its entirety: Donor HLA type was relevant to the analysis, because carriage of CMV infection together with the matching HLA type was indicated by public TCR beta signatures. Broader findings and caveats from the paper: In both this cohort and an independent cohort of approximately 350 donors, the cumulative frequency of public TCR beta family members distinguished carriers of CMV infection plus the relevant HLA type. In the ex vivo response, HLA-C-restricted CMV-specific TCR beta clonotypes were dominant, and in two of eight donors the single most frequent clonotype came from this HLA-C-restricted group.

Concerning this clonotype: What antigen it recognizes has not been identified. Per-base qualities were not stored, and no clone one base away is much larger.

The reads were generated on an Illumina HiSeq 1500. TCRdb reanalyzed the raw reads on its own, using fastp at Q25 for trimming and MiXCR for clone calling, and kept in-frame beta chains. CDR3 protein sequences are deduplicated, and each keeps its most common genes and DNA. In this sample the table shows around 300,000 distinct CDR3 sequences, about 25% of which occur a single time. In total, the top ten clones hold over 11% of the sample. V loses 6 bases, J loses 7 bases, and the germline ends lie 16 bases apart. Taken from cysteine to phenylalanine, the CDR3 has 13 residues. The CDR3 DNA has 39 bases and is translated from base 1. From a lookup of the germline V gene, CDR1 and CDR2 are MGHDK and SYGVNS.

The receptor was derived from a human donor in good health (CMV status not recorded). Some clones in this sample may be carry-over from other donors' samples. Material: PBMCs. The sequence joins TRBV25-1 to TRBJ2-7; D gene: possibly TRBD1, on 7 matching bases. The CDR3 is CASSRGDTREQYF. The sequenced DNA: TGTGCCAGCAGCAGGGGGGATACGAGGGAGCAGTACTTC.